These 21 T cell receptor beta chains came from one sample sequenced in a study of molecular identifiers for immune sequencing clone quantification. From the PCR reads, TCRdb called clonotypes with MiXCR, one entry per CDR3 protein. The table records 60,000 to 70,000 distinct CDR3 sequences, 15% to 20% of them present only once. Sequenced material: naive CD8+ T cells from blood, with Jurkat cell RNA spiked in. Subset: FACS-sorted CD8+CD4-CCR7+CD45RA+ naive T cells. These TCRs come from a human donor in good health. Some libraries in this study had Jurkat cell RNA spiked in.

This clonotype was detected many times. As DNA, the CDR3 is TGTGCCAGCAGCCACTTGGTTGGAACAGGCTTCTATAGCAATCAGCCCCAGCATTTT. It translates to CASSHLVGTGFYSNQPQHF. This chain links TRBV6-5 with TRBJ1-5; possible D gene TRBD1, 5 bases. With 6 bases removed from V and 0 bases from J, the gap between germline ends came to 24 bases. Per germline, CDR1 MNHEY and CDR2 SVGAGI. The CDR3 extends over 19 amino acids.

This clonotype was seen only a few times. For the CDR3, the DNA is TGTGCCAGCAGCCCACTGGGGAACAATGAGCAGTTCTTC. Its protein is CASSPLGNNEQFF. This chain joins TRBV6-5 and TRBJ2-1; D remains ambiguous. CDR3 length: 13 residues. The germline V gene encodes CDR1 MNHEY and CDR2 SVGAGI. V gave up 6 bases and J gave up 5 bases, with 11 bases separating them.

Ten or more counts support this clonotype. The CDR3 bases are TGTGCCAGCAGCCAAACAGGAGCCAAAAACATTCAGTACTTC. This sequence encodes CASSQTGAKNIQYF. J is TRBJ2-4 and V is TRBV3-1; D perhaps matches TRBD1 (5 bases). CDR3 size: 14 residues. CDR1 is LGHDT, CDR2 YNNKEL, per germline (reference sequence). Trimming shortened V by 2 bases and J by 0 bases, and 5 bases separated the two germline ends.

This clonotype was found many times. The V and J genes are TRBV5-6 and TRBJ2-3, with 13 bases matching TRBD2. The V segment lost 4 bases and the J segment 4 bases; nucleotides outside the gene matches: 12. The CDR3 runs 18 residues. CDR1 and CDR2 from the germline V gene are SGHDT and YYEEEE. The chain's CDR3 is CASSLGLAGANPADTQYF. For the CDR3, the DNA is TGTGCCAGCAGCCTTGGACTAGCGGGAGCTAACCCGGCAGATACGCAGTATTTT.

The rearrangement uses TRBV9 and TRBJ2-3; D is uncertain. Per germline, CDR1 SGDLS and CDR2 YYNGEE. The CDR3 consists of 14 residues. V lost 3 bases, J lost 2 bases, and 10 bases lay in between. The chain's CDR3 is CASSGVVPTDTQYF. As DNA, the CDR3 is TGTGCCAGCAGCGGTGTCGTACCCACAGATACGCAGTATTTT. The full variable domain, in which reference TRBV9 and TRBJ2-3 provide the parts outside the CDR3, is DSGVTQTPKHLITATGQRVTLRCSPRSGDLSVYWYQQSLDQGLQFLIQYYNGEERAKGNILERFSAQQFPDLHSELNLSSLELGDSALYFCASSGVVPTDTQYFGPGTRLTVL.

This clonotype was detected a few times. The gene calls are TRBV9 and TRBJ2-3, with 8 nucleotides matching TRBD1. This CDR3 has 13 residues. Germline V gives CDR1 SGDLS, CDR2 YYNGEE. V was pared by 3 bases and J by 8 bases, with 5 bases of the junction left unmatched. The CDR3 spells CASSAGTGGTQYF. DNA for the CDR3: TGTGCCAGCAGCGCCGGGACAGGTGGTACGCAGTATTTT.

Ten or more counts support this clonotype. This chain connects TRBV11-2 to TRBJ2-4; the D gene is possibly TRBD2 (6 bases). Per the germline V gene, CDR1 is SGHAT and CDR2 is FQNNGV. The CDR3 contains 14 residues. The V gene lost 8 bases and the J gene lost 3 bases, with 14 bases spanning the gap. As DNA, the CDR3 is TGTGCCAGCGCCCGGGAGTATGACAAAAACATTCAGTACTTC. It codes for CASAREYDKNIQYF.

The DNA for the CDR3 is TGTGCCAGCAGCTTAAGCCAGGGGCGGGAGAATGAGCAGTTCTTC. This encodes CASSLSQGRENEQFF. The genes are TRBV7-9 and TRBJ2-1; possible D gene TRBD2, 7 bases. The length of the CDR3 is 15 residues. Germline values: CDR1 SEHNR, CDR2 FQNEAQ (reference sequence). Trimming removed 2 bases from V and 7 bases from J, with 15 bases in between.

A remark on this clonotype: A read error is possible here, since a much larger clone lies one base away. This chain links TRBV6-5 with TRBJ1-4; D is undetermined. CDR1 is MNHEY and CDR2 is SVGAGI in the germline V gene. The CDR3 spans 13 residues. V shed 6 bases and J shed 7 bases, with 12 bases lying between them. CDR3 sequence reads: CASSRAGSEKLFF. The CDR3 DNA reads TGTGCCAGCAGCCGCGCGGGAAGTGAAAAACTGTTTTTT.

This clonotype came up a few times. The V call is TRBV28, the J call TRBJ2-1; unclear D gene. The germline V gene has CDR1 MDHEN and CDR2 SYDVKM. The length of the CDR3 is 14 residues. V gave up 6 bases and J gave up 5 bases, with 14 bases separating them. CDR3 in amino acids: CASRIGRSNNEQFF. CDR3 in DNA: TGTGCCAGCAGAATAGGACGATCTAACAATGAGCAGTTCTTC. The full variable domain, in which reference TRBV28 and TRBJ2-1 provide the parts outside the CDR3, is DVKVTQSSRYLVKRTGEKVFLECVQDMDHENMFWYRQDPGLGLRLIYFSYDVKMKEKGDIPEGYSVSREKKERFSLILESASTNQTSMYLCASRIGRSNNEQFFGPGTRLTVL.

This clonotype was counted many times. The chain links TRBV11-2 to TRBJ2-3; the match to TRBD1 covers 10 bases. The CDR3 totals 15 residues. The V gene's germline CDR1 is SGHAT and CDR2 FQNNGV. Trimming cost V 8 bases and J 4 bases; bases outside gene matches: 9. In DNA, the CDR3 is TGTGCCAGCGGGGGCGGGACAGGGGTGGCAGATACGCAGTATTTT. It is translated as CASGGGTGVADTQYF. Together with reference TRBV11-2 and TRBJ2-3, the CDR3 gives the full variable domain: EAGVAQSPRYKIIEKRQSVAFWCNPISGHATLYWYQQILGQGPKLLIQFQNNGVVDDSQLPKDRFSAERLKGVDSTLKIQPAKLEDSAVYLCASGGGTGVADTQYFGPGTRLTVL.

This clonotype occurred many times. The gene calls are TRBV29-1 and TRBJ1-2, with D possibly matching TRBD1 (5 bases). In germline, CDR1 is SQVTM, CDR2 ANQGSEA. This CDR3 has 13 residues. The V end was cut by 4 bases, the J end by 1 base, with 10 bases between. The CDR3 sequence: CSVVQGLNYGYTF. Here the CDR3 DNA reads TGCAGCGTTGTCCAGGGACTTAACTATGGCTACACCTTC. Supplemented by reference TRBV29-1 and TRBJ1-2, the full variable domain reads SAVISQKPSRDICQRGTSLTIQCQVDSQVTMMFWYRQQPGQSLTLIATANQGSEATYESGFVIDKFPISRPNLTFSTLTVSNMSPEDSSIYLCSVVQGLNYGYTFGSGTRLTVV.

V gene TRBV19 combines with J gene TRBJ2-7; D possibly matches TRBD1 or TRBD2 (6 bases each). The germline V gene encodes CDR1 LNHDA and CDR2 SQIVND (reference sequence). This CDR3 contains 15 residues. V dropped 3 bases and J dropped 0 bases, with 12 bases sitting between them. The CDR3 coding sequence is TGTGCCAGTAGTATCGGGGGCAGGAGCTCCTACGAGCAGTACTTC. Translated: CASSIGGRSSYEQYF.

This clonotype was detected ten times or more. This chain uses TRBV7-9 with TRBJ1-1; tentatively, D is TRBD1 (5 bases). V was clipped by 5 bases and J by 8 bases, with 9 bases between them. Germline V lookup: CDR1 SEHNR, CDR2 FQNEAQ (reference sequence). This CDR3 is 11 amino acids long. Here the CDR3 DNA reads TGTGCCAGCAGCCGGGACGAGGAAGCTTTCTTT. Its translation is CASSRDEEAFF.

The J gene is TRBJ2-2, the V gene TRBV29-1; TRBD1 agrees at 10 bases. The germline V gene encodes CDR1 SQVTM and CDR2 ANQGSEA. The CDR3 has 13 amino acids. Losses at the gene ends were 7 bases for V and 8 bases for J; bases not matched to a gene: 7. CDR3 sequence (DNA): TGCAGCGCCACGACAGGGGGCGGAGGGGAGCTGTTTTTT. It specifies CSATTGGGGELFF.

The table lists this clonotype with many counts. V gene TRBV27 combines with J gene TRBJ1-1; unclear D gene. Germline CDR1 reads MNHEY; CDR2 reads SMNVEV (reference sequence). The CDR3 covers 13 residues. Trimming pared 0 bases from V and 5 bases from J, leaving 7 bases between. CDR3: CASSLSTWTEAFF. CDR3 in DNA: TGTGCCAGCAGTTTATCGACTTGGACTGAAGCTTTCTTT.

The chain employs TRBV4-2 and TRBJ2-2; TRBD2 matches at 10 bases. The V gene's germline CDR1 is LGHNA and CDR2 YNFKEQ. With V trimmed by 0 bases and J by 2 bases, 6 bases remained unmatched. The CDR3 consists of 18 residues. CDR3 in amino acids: CASSQDPASGSNTGELFF. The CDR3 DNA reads TGTGCCAGCAGCCAAGATCCGGCTAGCGGGAGTAACACCGGGGAGCTGTTTTTT.

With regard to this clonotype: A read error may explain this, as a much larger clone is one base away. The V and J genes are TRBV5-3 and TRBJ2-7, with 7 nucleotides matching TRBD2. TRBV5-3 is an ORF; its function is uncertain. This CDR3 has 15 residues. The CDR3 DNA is TGTGCCAGCAGGCCTGCTAGCGGTTCCTCCTACGAGCAGTGCTTC. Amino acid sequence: CASRPASGSSYEQCF.

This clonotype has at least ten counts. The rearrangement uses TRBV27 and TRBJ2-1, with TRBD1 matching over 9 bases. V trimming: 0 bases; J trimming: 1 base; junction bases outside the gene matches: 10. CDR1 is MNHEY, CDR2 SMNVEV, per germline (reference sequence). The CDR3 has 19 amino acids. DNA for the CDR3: TGTGCCAGCAGTTTATCGTTCCCCGGGACAGGGTTTTCCTACAATGAGCAGTTCTTC. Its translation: CASSLSFPGTGFSYNEQFF.

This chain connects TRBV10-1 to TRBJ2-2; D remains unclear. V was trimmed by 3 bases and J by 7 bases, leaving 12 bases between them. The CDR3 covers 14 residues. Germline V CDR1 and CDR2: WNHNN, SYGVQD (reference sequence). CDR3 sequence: CASSEAPYDGELFF. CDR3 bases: TGCGCCAGCAGTGAAGCTCCCTACGACGGGGAGCTGTTTTTT.

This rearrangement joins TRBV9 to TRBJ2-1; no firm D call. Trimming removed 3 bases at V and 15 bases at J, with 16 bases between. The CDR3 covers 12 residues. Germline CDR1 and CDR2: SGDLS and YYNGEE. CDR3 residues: CASSGTGSPPFF. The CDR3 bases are TGTGCCAGCAGCGGAACCGGGTCCCCTCCGTTCTTC.